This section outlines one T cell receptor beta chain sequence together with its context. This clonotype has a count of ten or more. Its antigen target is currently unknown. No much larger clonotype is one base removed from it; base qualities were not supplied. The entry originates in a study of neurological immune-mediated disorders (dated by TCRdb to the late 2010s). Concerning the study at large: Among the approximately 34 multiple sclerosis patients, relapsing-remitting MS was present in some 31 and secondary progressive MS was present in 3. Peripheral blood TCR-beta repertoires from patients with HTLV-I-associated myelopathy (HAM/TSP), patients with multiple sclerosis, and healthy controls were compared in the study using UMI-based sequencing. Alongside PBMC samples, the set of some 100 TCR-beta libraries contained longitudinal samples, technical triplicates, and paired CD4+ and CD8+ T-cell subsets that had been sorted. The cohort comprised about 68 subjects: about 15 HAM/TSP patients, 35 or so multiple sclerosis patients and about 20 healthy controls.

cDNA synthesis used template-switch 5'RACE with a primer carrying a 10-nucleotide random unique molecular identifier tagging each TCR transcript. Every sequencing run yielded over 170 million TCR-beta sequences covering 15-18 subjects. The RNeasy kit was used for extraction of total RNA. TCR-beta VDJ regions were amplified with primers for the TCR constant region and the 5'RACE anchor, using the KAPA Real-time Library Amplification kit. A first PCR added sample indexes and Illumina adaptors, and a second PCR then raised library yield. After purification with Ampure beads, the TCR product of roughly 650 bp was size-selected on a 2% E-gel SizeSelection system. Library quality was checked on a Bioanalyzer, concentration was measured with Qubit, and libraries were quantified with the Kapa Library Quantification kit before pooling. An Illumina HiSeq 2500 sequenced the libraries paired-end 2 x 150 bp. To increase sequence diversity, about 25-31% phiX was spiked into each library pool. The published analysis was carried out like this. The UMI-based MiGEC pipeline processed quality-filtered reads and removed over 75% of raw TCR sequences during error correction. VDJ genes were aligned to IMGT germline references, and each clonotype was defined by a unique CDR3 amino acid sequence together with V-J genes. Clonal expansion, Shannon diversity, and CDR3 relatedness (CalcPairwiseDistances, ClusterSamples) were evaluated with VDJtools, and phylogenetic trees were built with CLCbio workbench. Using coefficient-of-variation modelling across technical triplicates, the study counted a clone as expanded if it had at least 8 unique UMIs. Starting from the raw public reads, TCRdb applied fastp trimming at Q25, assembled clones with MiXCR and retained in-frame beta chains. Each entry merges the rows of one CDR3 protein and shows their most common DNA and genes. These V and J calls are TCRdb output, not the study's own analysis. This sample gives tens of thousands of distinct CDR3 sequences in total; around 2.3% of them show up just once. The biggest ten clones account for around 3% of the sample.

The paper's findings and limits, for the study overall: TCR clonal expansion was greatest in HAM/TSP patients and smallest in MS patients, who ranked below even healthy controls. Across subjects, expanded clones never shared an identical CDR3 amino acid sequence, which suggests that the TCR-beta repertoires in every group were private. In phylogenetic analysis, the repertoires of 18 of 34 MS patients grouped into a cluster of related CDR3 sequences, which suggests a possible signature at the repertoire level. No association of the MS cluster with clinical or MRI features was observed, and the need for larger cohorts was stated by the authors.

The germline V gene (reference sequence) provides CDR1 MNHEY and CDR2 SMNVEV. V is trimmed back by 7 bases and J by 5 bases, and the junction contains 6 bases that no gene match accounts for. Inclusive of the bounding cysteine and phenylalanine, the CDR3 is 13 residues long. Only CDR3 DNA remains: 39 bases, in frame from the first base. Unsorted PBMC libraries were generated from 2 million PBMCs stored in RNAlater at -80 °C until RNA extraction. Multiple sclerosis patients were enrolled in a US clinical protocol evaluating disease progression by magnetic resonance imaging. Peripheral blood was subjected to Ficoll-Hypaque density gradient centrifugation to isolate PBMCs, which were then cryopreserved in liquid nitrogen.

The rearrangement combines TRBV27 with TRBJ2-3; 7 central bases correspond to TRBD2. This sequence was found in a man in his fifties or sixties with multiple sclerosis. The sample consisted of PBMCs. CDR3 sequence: CASNDLAEDTQYF. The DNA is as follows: TGTGCCAGCAATGATCTAGCGGAAGATACGCAGTATTTT.